These T cell receptor beta chains were read from a single sample in a study of T-cell memory formation after mild COVID-19. TCRdb called the 5' RACE reads again in MiXCR, with one record for every CDR3 protein. The data show about 560,000 distinct CDR3 sequences, with roughly a fifth seen just once and around 9.2% held by the top ten. The sequenced material came from PBMCs or a T cell subset sorted from them (not recorded which). The receptor set was obtained from an adult woman who had mild COVID-19 (a few samples of this study predate the infection). Cell type and time point are not known. The CDR3 runs from the conserved cysteine through the conserved F or W. D genes are given only for firm matches. For some rows the clone size is stated as once, few or many, or as a class when expanded; others skip it.

size	D	V	J	DNA	CDR3
.	.	TRBV6-2/TRBV6-3	TRBJ2-6	TGTGCCAGCAGCAAGTCTAGGGGGACTGGGGCCAACGTCCTGACTTTC	CASSKSRGTGANVLTF
.	TRBD1	TRBV29-1	TRBJ1-1	TGCAGCGTTGAATTGACAGGGAGGAACACTGAAGCTTTCTTT	CSVELTGRNTEAFF
.	.	TRBV5-1	TRBJ2-7	TGCGCCAGCAGAGCAATAGACGGTGCCTACGAGCAGTACTTC	CASRAIDGAYEQYF
few	.	TRBV19	TRBJ2-2	TGTGCCAGTAGTCTTCCAGGACAAGGGACCGGGGAGCTGTTTTTT	CASSLPGQGTGELFF
few	.	TRBV7-9	TRBJ1-5	TGTGCCAGCAGCTTATTCGCCTCGGGCGCATCGGAGCCCCAGCATTTT	CASSLFASGASEPQHF
many	.	TRBV12-3/TRBV12-4	TRBJ2-3	TGTGCCAGCAGTAATTCCGCGGGGGCTTACACAGATACGCAGTATTTT	CASSNSAGAYTDTQYF
few	TRBD2	TRBV20-1	TRBJ2-3	TGCAGTGCTAGACAGCGGGGGGGCACAGATACGCAGTATTTT	CSARQRGGTDTQYF
.	.	TRBV30	TRBJ2-2	TGTGCCTGGAGTTTGGGGACCGGGGAGCTGTTTTTT	CAWSLGTGELFF
.	TRBD1	TRBV7-9	TRBJ1-1	TGTGCCAGCAGCCAACCTGGGACAGGGAGAGGCTACACTGAAGCTTTCTTT	CASSQPGTGRGYTEAFF
few	TRBD2	TRBV5-1	TRBJ2-5	TGCGCCAGCAGCTTGGTGGTCCTAGCGGGAAGTGAGGAGACCCAGTACTTC	CASSLVVLAGSEETQYF
.	TRBD1	TRBV11-2	TRBJ2-5	TGTGCCAGCAGCTCCGGGACAGGGTGGCAGACCCAGTACTTC	CASSSGTGWQTQYF
few	.	TRBV3-1	TRBJ1-1	TGTGCCAGCAGTCGGGGGCGAGGGGGTGAAGCTTTCTTT	CASSRGRGGEAFF
.	.	TRBV21-1	TRBJ1-2	TGTGCCAGCAGCTGTTTCTGGGCAGGGGGCGGCTATGGCTACACCTTC	CASSCFWAGGGYGYTF
many	TRBD1	TRBV4-2	TRBJ2-7	TGTGCCAGCACCCTACAGCTGGACAGGTCGACCTCCTACGAGCAGTACTTC	CASTLQLDRSTSYEQYF
few	.	TRBV30	TRBJ2-6	TGTGCCTGGAGAGTCTCTGGGGCCAACGTCCTGACTTTC	CAWRVSGANVLTF
few	.	TRBV12-3/TRBV12-4	TRBJ2-7	TGTGCCAGCAGTACAATCACCGGTTCCTACGAGCAGTACTTC	CASSTITGSYEQYF
few	.	TRBV7-8	TRBJ2-7	TGTGCCAGCAGCTTAAGGACTGACAGGCCGGCCTACGAGCAGTACTTC	CASSLRTDRPAYEQYF
.	TRBD1	TRBV5-1	TRBJ1-1	TGCGCCAGCAGCTTGGCCGGGTCAGGGGGTAATGCTGAAGCTTTCTTT	CASSLAGSGGNAEAFF
.	.	TRBV3-1	TRBJ2-3	TGTGCCAGCAGCCAAGAGGGGACAATGATAGATACGCAGTATTTT	CASSQEGTMIDTQYF
.	TRBD1	TRBV7-6	TRBJ2-7	TGTGCCAGCAGCTCCCGACAGGGAAACACCTACGAGCAGTACTTC	CASSSRQGNTYEQYF
.	TRBD2	TRBV7-8	TRBJ2-3	TGTGCCAGCAGCTCGCTACAGGGCTTCCGCTTAGCGGGGGGAAGCACAGATACGCAGTATTTT	CASSSLQGFRLAGGSTDTQYF
.	.	TRBV7-2	TRBJ1-1	TGTGCCAGCAGCCCTAGCGGGGGTCGGAGCACTGAAGCTTTCTTT	CASSPSGGRSTEAFF
few	TRBD1	TRBV5-1	TRBJ2-5	TGCGCCAGCAGCTCCGGGACAGTCTTCGAGACCCAGTACTTC	CASSSGTVFETQYF
few	.	TRBV12-3/TRBV12-4	TRBJ2-5	TGTGCCAGCAGTTTTAGGCGGGATGGGGAGACCCAGTACTTC	CASSFRRDGETQYF
once	.	TRBV20-1	TRBJ2-1	TGCAGTGCCCGTTGGGGACCCCCGATGTCCTACAATGAGCAGTTCTTC	CSARWGPPMSYNEQFF
.	TRBD2	TRBV28	TRBJ2-7	TGTGCCAGCAGTCCACTCCTTGAGGCGGGAGATCCTAAGTACTTC	CASSPLLEAGDPKYF
few	TRBD1	TRBV5-1	TRBJ2-7	TGCGCCAGCAGCCCGAACAGGGGGAACGAGCAGTACTTC	CASSPNRGNEQYF